A single sample gave rise to the 27 T cell receptor beta chains below, sequenced in a study of T cells in Graves' hyperthyroidism and ophthalmopathy. It was RNA transcripts that yielded the amplified TCR beta CDR3 regions. Initially, a first-round RT-PCR of the TCR CDR3 employed the HTBI primer set. MiXCR, applied by TCRdb to the multiplex PCR reads, yields one record per CDR3 protein. The sample consists of a few hundred thousand distinct CDR3 sequences, under 25% of them appearing once. Sequences were obtained from blood. These receptors all come from a man younger than 30 with Graves' hyperthyroidism.

This clonotype was detected ten times or more. V usage is TRBV6-1 and J usage is TRBJ1-1, with D maybe TRBD1 (5 bases). Trimming left V 2 bases short and J 4 bases short, with 14 bases between. CDR3 length: 15 residues. Germline CDR1 MNHNS, CDR2 SASEGT. The DNA of the CDR3 is TGTGCCAGCAGTGAATGGGACCTTCAGACCACTGAAGCTTTCTTT. This gives the protein CASSEWDLQTTEAFF.

The chain recombines TRBV15 with TRBJ1-5; unclear D gene. CDR1 LNHNV and CDR2 YYDKDF come from the germline V gene (reference sequence). Trimming stripped 0 bases from V and 4 bases from J, with 13 bases between. This CDR3 contains 16 residues. CDR3 bases: TGTGCCACCAGCAGAGACGGTTGGGTCAATAATCAGCCCCAGCATTTT. Residues: CATSRDGWVNNQPQHF.

This clonotype was seen many times. The chain links TRBV27 to TRBJ2-7; D gene uncertain. V shed 3 bases and J shed 0 bases, with 6 bases lying between them. The CDR3 is made up of 13 amino acids. Germline CDR1 reads MNHEY; CDR2 reads SMNVEV (reference sequence). The CDR3 protein is CASSFTASYEQYF. The DNA for the CDR3 is TGTGCCAGCAGTTTTACCGCCTCCTACGAGCAGTACTTC.

Details on this clonotype: An end of the junction does not agree with germline; a read error may underlie this. This chain links TRBV28 with TRBJ2-4, with D perhaps matching TRBD1 (6 bases). The CDR3 sequence is 15 residues long. The germline V gene has CDR1 MDHEN and CDR2 SYDVKM. The DNA of the CDR3 is TGTGCCAGCAGAACCGACAGGCTAGCCAAAAACATTAAGTACTTC. This codes for CASRTDRLAKNIKYF.

This clonotype has just a few counts. The chain combines TRBV11-1 with TRBJ2-7; D is ambiguous. This CDR3 comprises 14 residues. V was pared by 0 bases and J by 4 bases, with 10 bases between. Germline loops: CDR1 SGHAT, CDR2 FQDESV (reference sequence). Here the CDR3 DNA reads TGTGCCAGCAGCTTAGCAGCTCAGAGTTACGAGCAGTACTTC. Translation gives CASSLAAQSYEQYF.

This clonotype has at least ten counts. V and J are TRBV7-6 and TRBJ2-2; D call uncertain. The CDR3 is 14 residues long. V was shortened by 5 bases and J by 0 bases, with 7 bases between the two germline ends. Germline V gives CDR1 SGHVS, CDR2 FNYEAQ. CDR3 DNA sequence: TGTGCCAGCAGCCCGCGACCGAACACCGGGGAGCTGTTTTTT. Its protein is CASSPRPNTGELFF.

Many counts were recorded for this clonotype. V and J are TRBV6-2 or TRBV6-3 and TRBJ2-5, with D perhaps matching TRBD1 (5 bases). The germline gives CDR1 MNHEY, CDR2 SVGEGT. The CDR3 has 15 amino acids. Trimming stripped 0 bases from V and 7 bases from J, with 15 bases between. In nucleotides, the CDR3 is TGTGCCAGCAGTTACTCCTCTGGGGCCCAGTGGACCCAGTACTTC. Its translation is CASSYSSGAQWTQYF.

The table lists this clonotype with many counts. J is TRBJ1-1 and V is TRBV2, with TRBD1 matching over 7 bases. There are 14 residues in the CDR3. V lost 6 bases, J lost 0 bases, and 4 bases stayed unmatched. Per the germline V gene, CDR1 is SNHLY and CDR2 is FYNNEI. CDR3 nucleotide sequence: TGTGCCAGCAGGCCGACAGGGTTGAACACTGAAGCTTTCTTT. Translated, it gives CASRPTGLNTEAFF.

This clonotype was recorded many times. The V and J genes are TRBV24-1 and TRBJ1-1, with D possibly matching TRBD1 (6 bases). This CDR3 contains 15 residues. Germline V CDR1 and CDR2: KGHDR, SFDVKD. Trimming took off 9 bases at V and 4 bases at J, with 20 bases between the two ends. The CDR3 DNA follows: TGTGCCACCCCAGAGAACAGGGTAAGGACCACTGAAGCTTTCTTT. Translating it yields CATPENRVRTTEAFF.

J is TRBJ2-2 and V is TRBV3-1, with unresolved D. The CDR3 is 16 residues long. The germline CDR1 and CDR2 sequences are LGHDT and YNNKEL (reference sequence). V lost 0 bases and J 7 bases, leaving 15 bases between the germline ends. This chain's CDR3 is CASSQEGTPNGGELFF. The CDR3 region has the DNA TGTGCCAGCAGCCAAGAGGGAACCCCTAACGGCGGGGAGCTGTTTTTT.

This clonotype appeared many times. The CDR3 loop is CASSSRGYNQPQHF. Written as DNA, the CDR3 is TGTGCCAGCAGTTCCAGAGGTTACAATCAGCCCCAGCATTTT. The chain joins TRBV28 to TRBJ1-5, with D unclear. The V gene lost 4 bases and the J gene lost 3 bases, with 10 bases spanning the gap. This CDR3 is built from 14 residues. From germline, CDR1 is MDHEN and CDR2 SYDVKM.

Regarding this clonotype: A much larger clone differs from this one at a single base, so this may be a read error. In this CDR3 the conserved last residue, phenylalanine or tryptophan, is missing, so a read error is likely. V is TRBV6-2 or TRBV6-3 and J is TRBJ1-1, with D uncertain. Germline values: CDR1 MNHEY, CDR2 SVGEGT. The CDR3 spans 16 residues. The germline V and J ends were trimmed by 6 bases and 8 bases, with 25 bases remaining between them. CDR3 in DNA: TGTGCCAGCAGCCCGCTATCGCCCTCTCTGAAGGGAGAAGCTTTCGTT. This translates into CASSPLSPSLKGEAFV.

This clonotype was picked up many times. The V gene is TRBV5-1, the J gene TRBJ1-1; the match to TRBD1 covers 8 bases. The CDR3 is made up of 15 amino acids. V shed 0 bases and J 5 bases; nucleotides not matched to a gene: 6. The germline CDR1 and CDR2 sequences are SGHRS and YFSETQ. CDR3 protein: CASSLDGQGWTEAFF. The CDR3 DNA follows: TGCGCCAGCAGCTTGGATGGACAGGGTTGGACTGAAGCTTTCTTT.

This clonotype was recorded only once. The V call is TRBV20-1, the J call TRBJ2-7, with D maybe TRBD2 (5 bases). The CDR3 totals 14 residues. Germline V gives CDR1 DFQATT, CDR2 SNEGSKA (reference sequence). V was pared by 1 base and J by 6 bases, with 16 bases between. The chain's CDR3 is CSARVIGPSSEQYF. In DNA, the CDR3 is TGCAGTGCTAGAGTCATAGGGCCTAGCAGCGAGCAGTACTTC.

There are a few counts of this clonotype. V and J are TRBV10-2 and TRBJ2-5, with 10 bases fitting TRBD1. V lost 5 bases to trimming and J lost 4 bases; unmatched junction nucleotides: 10. CDR1 WSHSY and CDR2 SAAADI come from the germline V gene. The CDR3 is 16 residues long. CDR3 DNA: TGCGCCAGCAGTTCCCCTTGGGACAGGGGTCGAGAGACCCAGTACTTC. Translated: CASSSPWDRGRETQYF.

This clonotype was seen repeatedly, ten times or more. The J gene is TRBJ2-2, the V gene TRBV2; unclear D gene. The length of the CDR3 is 15 residues. Per germline, CDR1 SNHLY and CDR2 FYNNEI. V lost 5 bases and J lost 6, with 16 bases in between. CDR3 sequence: CASSSEQSRSGELFF. CDR3 DNA: TGTGCCAGCAGTTCAGAGCAGTCAAGGTCCGGGGAGCTGTTTTTT.

This clonotype came up many times. This chain uses TRBV6-1 with TRBJ1-1, with D possibly TRBD1 on 5 matching bases. The CDR3 is 14 amino acids. V was trimmed by 4 bases and J by 1 base, leaving 10 bases between them. CDR1 and CDR2 (germline): MNHNS, SASEGT. CDR3 protein: CASSVHTGNTEAFF. The CDR3 DNA sequence: TGTGCCAGCAGTGTTCATACAGGGAACACTGAAGCTTTCTTT.

In its sample, this clonotype was seen many times. With a much larger clone just one base away, this may be a read error. The chain carries TRBV28 and TRBJ2-7; D gene unclear. The CDR3 has 11 amino acids. Germline V gene lookup returns CDR1 MDHEN and CDR2 SYDVKM. The V gene lost 3 bases and the J gene lost 3 bases, with 3 bases spanning the gap. The CDR3 reads CASSFIYEQYF. For the CDR3, the DNA is TGTGCCAGCAGTTTTATCTACGAGCAGTACTTC.

This clonotype was seen ten or more times. The V and J genes are TRBV30 and TRBJ2-7; D possibly corresponds to TRBD1 (8 bases). Trimming pared 3 bases from V and 9 bases from J, leaving 18 bases between. In germline, CDR1 is GTSNPN, CDR2 SVGIG (reference sequence). The CDR3 totals 13 residues. The CDR3 spells CAWRTGAGRAQYF. CDR3 DNA: TGTGCCTGGAGGACAGGGGCAGGGAGGGCGCAGTACTTC.

At least ten counts were recorded for this clonotype. At one end, the junction sequence differs from germline, possibly due to a read error. The chain uses TRBV6-1 and TRBJ1-3; 7 nucleotides line up with TRBD1. This CDR3 contains 15 residues. Germline V gives CDR1 MNHNS, CDR2 SASEGT. The CDR3 reads CASTEGGGTGNTMYF. CDR3 in DNA: TGTGCCAGCACCGAAGGAGGGGGCACTGGAAACACCATGTATTTT.

This rearrangement joins TRBV5-1 to TRBJ2-2; D is possibly TRBD1 or TRBD2 (5 bases each). Trimming removed 4 bases at V and 3 bases at J, with 13 bases between. CDR3 length: 15 residues. The germline V gene encodes CDR1 SGHRS and CDR2 YFSETQ. The CDR3 DNA reads TGCGCCAGCAGCAAGGGACCCGAGTACACCGGGGAGCTGTTTTTT. Protein product: CASSKGPEYTGELFF.

This clonotype was observed at least ten times. This rearrangement joins TRBV5-1 to TRBJ1-5; D remains ambiguous. The CDR3 is 14 residues long. The V and J ends lost 0 bases and 6 bases respectively, with 10 bases between them. In germline, CDR1 is SGHRS, CDR2 YFSETQ. CDR3 nucleotides: TGCGCCAGCAGCTTGGTGGGAGGTGGTCAGCCCCAGCATTTT. Encoded protein: CASSLVGGGQPQHF.

This clonotype was found many times. The rearrangement uses TRBV2 and TRBJ1-1, with 7 bases identical to TRBD1. The germline V gene encodes CDR1 SNHLY and CDR2 FYNNEI. The CDR3 loop spans 13 amino acids. V was pared by 8 bases and J by 5 bases, with 8 bases of the junction left unmatched. The CDR3 here is CASRDREKTEAFF. DNA for the CDR3: TGTGCCAGCCGAGACAGGGAAAAGACTGAAGCTTTCTTT.

The chain has TRBV7-3 and TRBJ2-2; 11 bases fit TRBD2. CDR3 size: 17 residues. The V gene's germline CDR1 is SGHTA and CDR2 FQGTGA. With V trimmed by 2 bases and J by 5 bases, 7 bases remained unmatched. CDR3 sequence (DNA): TGTGCCAGCAGCTTATATTCGGCTAGCGGGGGGACCGGGGAGCTGTTTTTT. Residues: CASSLYSASGGTGELFF. Full variable domain (remainder filled in from reference TRBV7-3 and TRBJ2-2): GAGVSQTPSNKVTEKGKYVELRCDPISGHTALYWYRQSLGQGPEFLIYFQGTGAADDSGLPNDRFFAVRPEGSVSTLKIQRTERGDSAVYLCASSLYSASGGTGELFFGEGSRLTVL.

Only a few counts were recorded for this clonotype. V is TRBV5-6 and J is TRBJ2-3; 7 bases align to TRBD1. Germline V gene lookup returns CDR1 SGHDT and CDR2 YYEEEE. V lost 0 bases and J lost 3; bases outside the gene matches: 13. This CDR3 region has 18 residues. DNA for the CDR3: TGTGCCAGCAGCTTGGCCGCGCGTAGGGACAGTTGGACAGATACGCAGTATTTT. Amino acids: CASSLAARRDSWTDTQYF.

This clonotype was counted at least ten times. The rearrangement links TRBV29-1 to TRBJ1-1, with D tentatively TRBD1 (5 bases). Looked up from germline, CDR1 is SQVTM and CDR2 is ANQGSEA. The V gene lost 2 bases and the J gene lost 4 bases, with 11 bases spanning the gap. The CDR3 runs to 13 residues. Here the CDR3 DNA reads TGCAGCGTTGAATTGGGGCTGGGCACTGAAGCTTTCTTT. Amino acid sequence: CSVELGLGTEAFF.

This clonotype showed up many times. The chain recombines TRBV24-1 with TRBJ2-5; 9 bases fit TRBD1. The V gene's germline CDR1 is KGHDR and CDR2 SFDVKD. The length of the CDR3 is 14 residues. V was pared by 9 bases and J by 5 bases, with 9 bases of the junction left unmatched. The CDR3 region is CATRGPGTGETQYF. In DNA, the CDR3 is TGTGCCACCCGCGGGCCCGGGACAGGGGAGACCCAGTACTTC.